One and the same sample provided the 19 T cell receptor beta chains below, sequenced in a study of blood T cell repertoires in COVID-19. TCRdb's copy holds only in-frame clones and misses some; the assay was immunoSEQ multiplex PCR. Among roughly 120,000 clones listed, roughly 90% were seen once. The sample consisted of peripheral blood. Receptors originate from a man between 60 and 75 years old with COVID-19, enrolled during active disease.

DNA for the CDR3: TGTGCCAGCAGCCGGGACTTCCAAGAGACCCAGTACTTC. Encoded protein: CASSRDFQETQYF. J is TRBJ2-5 and V is TRBV7-3; weak D call: TRBD2 (6 bases). The CDR3 has 13 amino acids. The germline CDR1 and CDR2 sequences are SGHTA and FQGTGA. V was clipped by 5 bases and J by 1 base, with 8 bases between them.

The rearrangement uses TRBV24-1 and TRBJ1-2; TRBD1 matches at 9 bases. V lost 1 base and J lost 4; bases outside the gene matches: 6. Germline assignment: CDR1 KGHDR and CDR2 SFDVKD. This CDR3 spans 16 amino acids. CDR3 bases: TGTGCCACCAGTGATTTCTACAGGGGGCTTCTCTATGGCTACACCTTC. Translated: CATSDFYRGLLYGYTF.

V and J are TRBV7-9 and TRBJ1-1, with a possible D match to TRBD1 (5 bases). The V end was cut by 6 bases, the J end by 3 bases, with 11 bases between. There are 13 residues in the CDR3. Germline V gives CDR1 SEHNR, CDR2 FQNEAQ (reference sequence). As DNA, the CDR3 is TGTGCCAGCAGTCAGGGTTGGGACACTGAAGCTTTCTTT. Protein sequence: CASSQGWDTEAFF.

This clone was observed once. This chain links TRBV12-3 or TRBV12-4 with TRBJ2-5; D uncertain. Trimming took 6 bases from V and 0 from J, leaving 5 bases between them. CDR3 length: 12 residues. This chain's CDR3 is CASRSNQETQYF. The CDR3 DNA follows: TGTGCCAGCAGGTCTAACCAAGAGACCCAGTACTTC.

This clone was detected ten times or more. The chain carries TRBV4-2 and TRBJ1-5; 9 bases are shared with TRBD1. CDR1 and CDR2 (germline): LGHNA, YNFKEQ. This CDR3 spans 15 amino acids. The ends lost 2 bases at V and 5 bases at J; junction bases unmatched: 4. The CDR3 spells CASSQRTGVDQPQHF. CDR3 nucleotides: TGTGCCAGCAGCCAACGGACAGGGGTTGATCAGCCCCAGCATTTT.

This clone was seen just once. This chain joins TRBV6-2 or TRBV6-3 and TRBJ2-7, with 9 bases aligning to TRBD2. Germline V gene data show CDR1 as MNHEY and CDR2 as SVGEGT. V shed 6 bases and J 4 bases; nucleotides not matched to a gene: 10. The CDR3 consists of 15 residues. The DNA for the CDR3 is TGTGCCAGCAGCCGACTAGCGGAAACCCCGTACGAGCAGTACTTC. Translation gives CASSRLAETPYEQYF.

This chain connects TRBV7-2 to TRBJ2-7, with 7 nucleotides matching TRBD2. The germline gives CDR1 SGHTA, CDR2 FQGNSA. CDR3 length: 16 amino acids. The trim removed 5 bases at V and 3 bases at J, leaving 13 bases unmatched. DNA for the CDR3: TGTGCCAGCAGCCCACCACCTATGAGCGGGAACTACGAGCAGTACTTC. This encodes CASSPPPMSGNYEQYF.

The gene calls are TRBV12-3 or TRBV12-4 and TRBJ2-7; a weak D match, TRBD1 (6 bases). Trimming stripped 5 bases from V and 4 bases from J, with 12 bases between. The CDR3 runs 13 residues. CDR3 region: CASSLRQAYEQYF. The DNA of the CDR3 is TGTGCCAGCAGTCTTAGACAGGCTTACGAGCAGTACTTC.

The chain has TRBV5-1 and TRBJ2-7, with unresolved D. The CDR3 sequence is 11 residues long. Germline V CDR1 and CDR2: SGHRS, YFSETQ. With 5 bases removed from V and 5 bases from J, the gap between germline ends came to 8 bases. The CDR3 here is CASSIRDEQYF. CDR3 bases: TGCGCCAGCAGTATCCGGGACGAGCAGTACTTC.

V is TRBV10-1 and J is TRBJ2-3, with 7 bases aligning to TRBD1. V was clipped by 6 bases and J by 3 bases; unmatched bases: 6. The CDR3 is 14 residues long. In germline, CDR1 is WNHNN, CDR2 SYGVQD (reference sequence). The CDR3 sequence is CASSRDSATDTQYF. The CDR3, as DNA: TGCGCCAGCAGCCGGGACAGCGCAACAGATACGCAGTATTTT.

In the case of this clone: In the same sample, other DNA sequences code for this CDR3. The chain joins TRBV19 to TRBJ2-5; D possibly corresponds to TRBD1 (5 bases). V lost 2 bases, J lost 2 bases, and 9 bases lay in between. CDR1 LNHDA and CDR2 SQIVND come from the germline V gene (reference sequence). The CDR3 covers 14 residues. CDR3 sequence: CASSIQGRQETQYF. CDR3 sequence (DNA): TGTGCCAGTAGTATACAGGGAAGACAAGAGACCCAGTACTTC.

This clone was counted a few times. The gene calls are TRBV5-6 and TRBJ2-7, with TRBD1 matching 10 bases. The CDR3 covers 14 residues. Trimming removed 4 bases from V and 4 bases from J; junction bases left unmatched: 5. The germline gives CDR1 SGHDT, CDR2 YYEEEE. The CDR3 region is CASSRTGGLYEQYF. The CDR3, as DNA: TGTGCCAGCAGCAGGACAGGGGGTTTGTACGAGCAGTACTTC.

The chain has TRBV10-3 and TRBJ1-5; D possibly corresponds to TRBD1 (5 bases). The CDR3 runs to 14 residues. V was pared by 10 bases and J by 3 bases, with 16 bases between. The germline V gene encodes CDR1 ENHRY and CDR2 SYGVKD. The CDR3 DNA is TGTGCCACCTCGGGAGGGGAACCCAATCAGCCCCAGCATTTT. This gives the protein CATSGGEPNQPQHF.

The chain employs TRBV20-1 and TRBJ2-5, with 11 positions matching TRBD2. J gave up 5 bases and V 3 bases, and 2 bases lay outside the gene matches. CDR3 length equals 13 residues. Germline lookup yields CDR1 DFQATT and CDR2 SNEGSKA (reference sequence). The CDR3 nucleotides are TGCAGTGCTAGTACTAGCGGGAGTGAGACCCAGTACTTC. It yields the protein CSASTSGSETQYF.

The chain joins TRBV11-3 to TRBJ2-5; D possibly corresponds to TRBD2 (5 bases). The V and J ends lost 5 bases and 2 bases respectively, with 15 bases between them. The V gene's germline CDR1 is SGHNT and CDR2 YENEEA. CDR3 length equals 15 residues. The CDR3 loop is CASSPRTGRQETQYF. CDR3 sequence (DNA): TGTGCCAGCAGCCCGCGGACTGGCCGACAAGAGACCCAGTACTTC.

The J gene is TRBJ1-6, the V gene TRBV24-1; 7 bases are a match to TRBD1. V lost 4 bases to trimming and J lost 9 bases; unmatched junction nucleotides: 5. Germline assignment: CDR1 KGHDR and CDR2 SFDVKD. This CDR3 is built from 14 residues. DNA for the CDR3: TGTGCCACCAGTGAAGCCTGGGACAGTTCACCCCTCCACTTT. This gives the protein CATSEAWDSSPLHF.

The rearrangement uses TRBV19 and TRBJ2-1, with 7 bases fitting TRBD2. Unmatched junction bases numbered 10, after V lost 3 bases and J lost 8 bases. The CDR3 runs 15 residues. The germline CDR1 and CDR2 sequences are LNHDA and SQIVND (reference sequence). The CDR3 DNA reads TGTGCCAGTAGTATGGGGCGGGAGACCTGGGATGAGCAGTTCTTC. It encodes CASSMGRETWDEQFF.

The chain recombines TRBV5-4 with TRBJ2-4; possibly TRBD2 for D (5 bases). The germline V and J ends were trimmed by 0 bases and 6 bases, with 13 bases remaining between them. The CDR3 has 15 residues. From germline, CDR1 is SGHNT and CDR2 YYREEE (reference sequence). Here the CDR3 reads CASSLVQDGGNIQYF. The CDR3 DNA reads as TGTGCCAGCAGCTTGGTTCAGGACGGAGGAAACATTCAGTACTTC. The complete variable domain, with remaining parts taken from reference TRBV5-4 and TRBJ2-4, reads ETGVTQSPTHLIKTRGQQVTLRCSSQSGHNTVSWYQQALGQGPQFIFQYYREEENGRGNFPPRFSGLQFPNYSSELNVNALELDDSALYLCASSLVQDGGNIQYFGAGTRLSVL.

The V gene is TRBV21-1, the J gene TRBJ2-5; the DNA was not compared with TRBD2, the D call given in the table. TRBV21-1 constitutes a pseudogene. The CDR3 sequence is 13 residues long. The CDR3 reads CASSKGGEETQYF. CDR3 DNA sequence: TGTGCCAGCAGCAAAGGGGGGGAAGAGACCCAGTACTTC.